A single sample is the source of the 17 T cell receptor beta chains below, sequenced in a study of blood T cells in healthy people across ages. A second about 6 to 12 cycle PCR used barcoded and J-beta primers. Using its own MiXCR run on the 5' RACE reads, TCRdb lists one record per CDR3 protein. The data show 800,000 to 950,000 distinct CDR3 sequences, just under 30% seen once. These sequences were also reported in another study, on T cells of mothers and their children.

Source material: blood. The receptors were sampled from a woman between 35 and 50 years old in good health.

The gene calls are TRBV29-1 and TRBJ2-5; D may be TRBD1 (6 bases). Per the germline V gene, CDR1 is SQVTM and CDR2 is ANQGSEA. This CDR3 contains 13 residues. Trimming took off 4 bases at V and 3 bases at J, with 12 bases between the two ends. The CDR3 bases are TGCAGCGTTGTTGGGTCAGGGGAAGAGACCCAGTACTTC. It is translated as CSVVGSGEETQYF.

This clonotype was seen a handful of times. CDR3 in amino acids: CASSQVLAALGQPQHF. In DNA, the CDR3 is TGCGCCAGCAGCCAAGTCCTAGCCGCCCTGGGGCAGCCCCAGCATTTT. This sequence joins TRBV4-1 and TRBJ1-5, with D hard to call. The CDR3 is 16 residues long. The V gene lost 1 base and the J gene lost 7 bases, with 17 bases spanning the gap. Germline-derived CDR1 and CDR2 are MGHRA and YSYEKL.

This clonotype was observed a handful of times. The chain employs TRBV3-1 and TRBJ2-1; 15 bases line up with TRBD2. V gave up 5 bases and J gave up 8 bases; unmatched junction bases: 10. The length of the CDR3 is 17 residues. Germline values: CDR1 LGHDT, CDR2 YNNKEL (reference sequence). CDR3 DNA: TGTGCCAGCAGCAAAAGGACTAGCGGGGGGGCGATCGATGAGCAGTTCTTC. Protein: CASSKRTSGGAIDEQFF.

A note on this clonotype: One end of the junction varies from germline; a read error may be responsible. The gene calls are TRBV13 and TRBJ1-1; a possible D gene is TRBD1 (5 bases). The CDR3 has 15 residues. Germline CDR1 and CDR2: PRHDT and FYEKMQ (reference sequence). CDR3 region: CAGSLAGGTNTEAFF. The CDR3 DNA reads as TGTGCCGGCAGCTTAGCCGGGGGGACTAACACTGAAGCTTTCTTT.

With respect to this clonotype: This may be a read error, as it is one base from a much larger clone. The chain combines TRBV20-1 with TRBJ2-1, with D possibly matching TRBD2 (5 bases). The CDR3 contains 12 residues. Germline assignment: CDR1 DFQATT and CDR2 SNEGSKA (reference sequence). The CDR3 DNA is TGCAGGGCAGAGGGATCCCACAATGAGCAGTTCTTC. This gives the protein CRAEGSHNEQFF.

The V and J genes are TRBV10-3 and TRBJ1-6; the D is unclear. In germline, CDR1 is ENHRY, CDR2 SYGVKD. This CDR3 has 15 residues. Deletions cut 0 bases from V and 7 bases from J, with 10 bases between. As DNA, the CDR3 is TGTGCCATCAGTGAGTCCGGCAGCGAGAATTCACCCCTCCACTTT. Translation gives CAISESGSENSPLHF.

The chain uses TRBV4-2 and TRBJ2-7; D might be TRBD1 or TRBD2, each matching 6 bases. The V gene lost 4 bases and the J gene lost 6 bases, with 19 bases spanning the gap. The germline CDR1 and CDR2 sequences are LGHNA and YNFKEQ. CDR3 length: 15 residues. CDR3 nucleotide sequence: TGTGCCAGCAGCCTGGGGGCTAGCGAGGGCTCCGAGCAGTACTTC. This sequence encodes CASSLGASEGSEQYF.

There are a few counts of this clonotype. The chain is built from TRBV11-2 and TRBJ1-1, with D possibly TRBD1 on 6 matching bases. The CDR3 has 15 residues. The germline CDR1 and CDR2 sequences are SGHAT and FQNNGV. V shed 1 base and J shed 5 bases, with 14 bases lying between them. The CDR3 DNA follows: TGTGCCAGCAGCTTAGGTGGGGGGCTGAGGACTGAAGCTTTCTTT. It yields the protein CASSLGGGLRTEAFF.

CDR3 sequence reads: CASSLDRGDIQYF. The CDR3 DNA follows: TGTGCCAGCAGTTTAGACAGGGGTGACATTCAGTACTTC. The chain has TRBV12-3 or TRBV12-4 and TRBJ2-5, with TRBD1 identical over 7 bases. The end of the DNA aligns better with TRBJ2-4, so the J call may be wrong. This CDR3 contains 13 residues.

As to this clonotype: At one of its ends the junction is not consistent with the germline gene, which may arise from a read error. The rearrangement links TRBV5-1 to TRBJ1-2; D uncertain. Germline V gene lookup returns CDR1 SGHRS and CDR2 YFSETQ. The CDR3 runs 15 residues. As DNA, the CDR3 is TGCGCCAGTAGCTTGGGGTCGGCGGACCCCTATGACTACACCTTC. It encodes CASSLGSADPYDYTF.

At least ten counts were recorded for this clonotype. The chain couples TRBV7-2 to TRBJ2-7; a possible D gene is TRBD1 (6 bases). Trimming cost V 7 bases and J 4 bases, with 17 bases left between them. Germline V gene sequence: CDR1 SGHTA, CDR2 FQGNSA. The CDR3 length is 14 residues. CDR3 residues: CASNTPGHTYEQYF. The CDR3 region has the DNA TGTGCCAGCAACACCCCGGGACACACTTACGAGCAGTACTTC.

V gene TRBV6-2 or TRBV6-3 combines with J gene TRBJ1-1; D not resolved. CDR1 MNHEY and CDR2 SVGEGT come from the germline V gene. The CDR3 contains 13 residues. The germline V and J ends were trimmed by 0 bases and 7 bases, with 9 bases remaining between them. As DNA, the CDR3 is TGTGCCAGCAGTTACTCGGGCGGGCTTGAAGCTTTCTTT. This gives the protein CASSYSGGLEAFF.

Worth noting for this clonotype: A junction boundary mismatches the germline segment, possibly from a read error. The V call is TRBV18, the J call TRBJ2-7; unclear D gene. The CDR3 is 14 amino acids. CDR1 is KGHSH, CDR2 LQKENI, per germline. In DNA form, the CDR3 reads TGTGCCGGCTCACCACCGTCCTTGGGCTACGAGCAGTACTTC. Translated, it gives CAGSPPSLGYEQYF.

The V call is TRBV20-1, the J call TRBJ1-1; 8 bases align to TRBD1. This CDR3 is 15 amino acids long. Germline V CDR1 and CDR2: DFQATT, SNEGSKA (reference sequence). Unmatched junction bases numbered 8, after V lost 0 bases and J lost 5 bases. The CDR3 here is CSARDSRGRRTEAFF. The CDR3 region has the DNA TGCAGTGCTAGAGATAGCAGGGGGCGTCGTACTGAAGCTTTCTTT.

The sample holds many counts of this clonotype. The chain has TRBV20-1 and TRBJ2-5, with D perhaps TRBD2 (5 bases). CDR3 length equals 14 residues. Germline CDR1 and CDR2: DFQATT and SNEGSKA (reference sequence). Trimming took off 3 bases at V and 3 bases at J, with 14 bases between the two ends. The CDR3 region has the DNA TGCAGTGCTAGGAAAGGAGGTCAGAAAGAGACCCAGTACTTC. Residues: CSARKGGQKETQYF.

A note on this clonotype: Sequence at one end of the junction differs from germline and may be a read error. CDR3 loop: CASSPTSSGGTQYF. The DNA for the CDR3 is TGTGCTAGCAGCCCGACTAGTTCCGGAGGGACCCAGTACTTC. This chain uses TRBV7-7 with TRBJ2-5, with D maybe TRBD2 (6 bases). The CDR3 has 14 residues. Germline V gene data show CDR1 as SSHAT and CDR2 as FNYEAQ (reference sequence).

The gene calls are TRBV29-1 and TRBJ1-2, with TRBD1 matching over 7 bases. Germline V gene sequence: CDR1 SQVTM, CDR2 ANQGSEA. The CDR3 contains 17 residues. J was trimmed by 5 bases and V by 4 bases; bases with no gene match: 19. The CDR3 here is CSVVILGQTNSGYGYTF. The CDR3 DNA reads TGCAGCGTTGTTATCCTGGGACAGACAAATTCGGGATATGGCTACACCTTC.